This T cell receptor beta chain is from a study of cytomegalovirus exposure and HLA in healthy donors. Study context: Of some 400 genotyped donors, about 80% clustered with self-reported Caucasian donors.

Vbeta (60) and Jbeta (13) primers were used in the PCR. The table came from immunoSEQ multiplex PCR; TCRdb's copy has only in-frame clones and leaves some out. The sample includes around 150,000 clones, approximately 84% of them seen just once. With regard to this clone: Antigen specificity is unknown.

V was shortened by 6 bases and J by 3 bases, with 14 bases between the two germline ends. This CDR3 region has 14 residues. Germline loops: CDR1 LNHDA, CDR2 SQIVND (reference sequence). Study observations and caveats: Per published reports, the classifier diagnosed cytomegalovirus status with high specificity and sensitivity. Another analysis was done later, and it associated 15,000 to 20,000 TCR beta sequences with HLA alleles at 0.05 false discovery rate. It emerged from a later analysis that several of the most significant clusters appeared to be linked to common viral pathogens.

This chain links TRBV19 with TRBJ2-5; D unresolved. The sample taken for sequencing was PBMCs. The receptor comes from a man younger than 45 in good health and CMV-seropositive. In DNA, the CDR3 is TGTGCCAGTAGCCCTGTCTTATACAAAGAGACCCAGTACTTC. Encoded protein: CASSPVLYKETQYF.